This T cell receptor (beta chain) emerged from a study of T-cell reconstitution after alpha-beta-depleted transplantation in children. The sample holds many counts of this clonotype. From germline, CDR1 is DFQATT and CDR2 SNEGSKA (reference sequence). Trimming left V 0 bases short and J 4 bases short, with 13 bases between. The CDR3 is 15 amino acids. Unique molecular identifiers tagged the TCRbeta library. TCRdb called the PCR reads again in MiXCR, with one record for every CDR3 protein. The profile shows 100,000 to 120,000 distinct CDR3 sequences, about a tenth of them singletons. The chain has TRBV20-1 and TRBJ2-1; D is undetermined. This sequence was found in a human donor who donated a stem cell graft to a child with acute lymphoblastic leukemia. The sequences come from PBMCs from the stem cell graft donor, collected from the stem cell graft. DNA of the CDR3: TGCAGTGCTAGAGATCCGGCCCGGAGTTACAATGAGCAGTTCTTC. This encodes CSARDPARSYNEQFF.